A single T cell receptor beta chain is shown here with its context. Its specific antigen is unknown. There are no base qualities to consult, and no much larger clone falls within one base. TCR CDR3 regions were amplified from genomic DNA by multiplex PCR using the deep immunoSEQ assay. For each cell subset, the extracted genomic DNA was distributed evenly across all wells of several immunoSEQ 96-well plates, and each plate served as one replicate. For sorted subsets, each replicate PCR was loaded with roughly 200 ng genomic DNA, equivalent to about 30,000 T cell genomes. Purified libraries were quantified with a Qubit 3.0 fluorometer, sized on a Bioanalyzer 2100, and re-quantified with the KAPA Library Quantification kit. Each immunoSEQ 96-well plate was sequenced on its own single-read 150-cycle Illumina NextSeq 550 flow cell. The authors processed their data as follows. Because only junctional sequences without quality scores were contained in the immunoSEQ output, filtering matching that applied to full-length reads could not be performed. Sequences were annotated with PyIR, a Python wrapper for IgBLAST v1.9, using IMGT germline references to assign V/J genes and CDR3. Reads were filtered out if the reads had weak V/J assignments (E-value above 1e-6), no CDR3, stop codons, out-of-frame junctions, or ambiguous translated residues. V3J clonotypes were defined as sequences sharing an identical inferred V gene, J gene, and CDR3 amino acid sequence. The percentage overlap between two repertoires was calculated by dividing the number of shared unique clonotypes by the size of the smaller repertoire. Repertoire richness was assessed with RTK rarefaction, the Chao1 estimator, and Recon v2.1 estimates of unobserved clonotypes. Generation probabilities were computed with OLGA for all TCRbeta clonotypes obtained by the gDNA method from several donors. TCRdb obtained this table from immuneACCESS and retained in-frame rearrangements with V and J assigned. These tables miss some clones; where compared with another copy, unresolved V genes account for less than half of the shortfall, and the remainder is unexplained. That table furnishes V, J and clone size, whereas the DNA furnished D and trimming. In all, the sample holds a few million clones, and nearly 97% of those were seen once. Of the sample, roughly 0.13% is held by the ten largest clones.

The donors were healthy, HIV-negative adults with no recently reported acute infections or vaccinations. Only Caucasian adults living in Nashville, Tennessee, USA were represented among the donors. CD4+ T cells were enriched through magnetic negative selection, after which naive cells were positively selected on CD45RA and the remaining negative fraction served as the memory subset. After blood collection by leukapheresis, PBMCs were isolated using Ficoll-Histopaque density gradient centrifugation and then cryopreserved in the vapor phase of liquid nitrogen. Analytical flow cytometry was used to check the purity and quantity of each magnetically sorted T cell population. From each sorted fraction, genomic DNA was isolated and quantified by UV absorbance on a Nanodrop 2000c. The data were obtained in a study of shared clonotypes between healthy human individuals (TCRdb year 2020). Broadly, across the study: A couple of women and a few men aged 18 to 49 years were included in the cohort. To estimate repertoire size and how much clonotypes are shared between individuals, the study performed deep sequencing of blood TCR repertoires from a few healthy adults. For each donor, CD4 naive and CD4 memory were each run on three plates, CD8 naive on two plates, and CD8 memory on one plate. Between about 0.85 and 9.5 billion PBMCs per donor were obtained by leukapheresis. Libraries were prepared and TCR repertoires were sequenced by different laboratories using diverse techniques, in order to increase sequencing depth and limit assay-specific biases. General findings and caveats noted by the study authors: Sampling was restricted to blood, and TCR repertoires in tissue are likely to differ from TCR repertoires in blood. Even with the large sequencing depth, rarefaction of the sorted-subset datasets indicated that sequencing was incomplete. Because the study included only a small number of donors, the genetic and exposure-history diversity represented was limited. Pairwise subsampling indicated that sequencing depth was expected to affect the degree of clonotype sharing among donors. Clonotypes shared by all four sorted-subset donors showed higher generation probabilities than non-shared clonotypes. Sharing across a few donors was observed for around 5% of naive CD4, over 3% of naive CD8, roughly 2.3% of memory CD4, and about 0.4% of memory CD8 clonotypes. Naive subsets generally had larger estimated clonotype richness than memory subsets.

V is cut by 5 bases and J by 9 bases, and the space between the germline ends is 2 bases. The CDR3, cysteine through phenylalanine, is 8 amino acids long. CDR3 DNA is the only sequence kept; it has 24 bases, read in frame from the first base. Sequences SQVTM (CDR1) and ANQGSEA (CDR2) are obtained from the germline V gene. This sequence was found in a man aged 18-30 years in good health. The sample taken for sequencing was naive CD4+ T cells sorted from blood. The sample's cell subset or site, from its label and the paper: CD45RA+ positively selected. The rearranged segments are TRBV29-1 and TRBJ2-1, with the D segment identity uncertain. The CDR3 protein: CSVSEQFF. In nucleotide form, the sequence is TGCAGCGTTTCTGAGCAGTTCTTC.